This entry features one T cell receptor beta chain sequence. Using immunoSEQ multiplex PCR, the repertoire was profiled, and TCRdb retains in-frame clones only, with some absent. The table shows 63,000 or so clones, with about 82% occurring only once. This sample was taken from a study of blood T cell repertoires in COVID-19. Study information: Acute and convalescent COVID-19 specimens originated in the United States, Italy and Spain. PBMCs, B-cell-depleted T cells, or T cells provided the cDNA or gDNA that made up the material.

The V gene's germline CDR1 is SGHTA and CDR2 FQGNSA. CDR3 length: 15 amino acids. With 5 bases removed from V and 4 bases from J, the gap between germline ends came to 18 bases. The receptor comes from a human donor in a cohort sampled during active COVID-19. The chain is built from TRBV7-2 and TRBJ2-7, with D tentatively TRBD1 (6 bases). The specimen was peripheral blood. In nucleotides, the CDR3 is TGTGCCAGCAGCCTAATGAATGGGCAGGGGTACGAGCAGTACTTC. This gives the protein CASSLMNGQGYEQYF.